This T cell receptor (beta chain) came from a study of cytomegalovirus exposure and HLA in healthy donors. Regarding this clone: Its antigen is not identified.

Study results and caveats: For most TCR beta V segments, an earlier analysis put the productive rate at about 87% or about 30% of the time. Analyzed later, association rates of TCRs varied across HLA loci, with DRB1 most and HLA-C fewest.

PCR was performed using 60 Vbeta and 13 Jbeta primers. Sequencing was performed with immunoSEQ multiplex PCR; in TCRdb, only in-frame clones are kept and a portion is missing. The profile shows about 150,000 clones, roughly 72% of them singletons. This CDR3 contains 12 residues. CDR1 SGHAT and CDR2 FQDESV come from the germline V gene (reference sequence). The ends were cut back, 3 bases at V and 7 bases at J, with 7 bases in the middle. The source of this sequence is a man aged 25 to 40 in good health and CMV-seronegative. Sample: PBMCs. V and J are TRBV11-1 and TRBJ2-1; the D gene is possibly TRBD1 (5 bases). The CDR3 sequence: CASSFRENEQFF. CDR3 sequence (DNA): TGTGCCAGCAGCTTCAGGGAAAATGAGCAGTTCTTC.